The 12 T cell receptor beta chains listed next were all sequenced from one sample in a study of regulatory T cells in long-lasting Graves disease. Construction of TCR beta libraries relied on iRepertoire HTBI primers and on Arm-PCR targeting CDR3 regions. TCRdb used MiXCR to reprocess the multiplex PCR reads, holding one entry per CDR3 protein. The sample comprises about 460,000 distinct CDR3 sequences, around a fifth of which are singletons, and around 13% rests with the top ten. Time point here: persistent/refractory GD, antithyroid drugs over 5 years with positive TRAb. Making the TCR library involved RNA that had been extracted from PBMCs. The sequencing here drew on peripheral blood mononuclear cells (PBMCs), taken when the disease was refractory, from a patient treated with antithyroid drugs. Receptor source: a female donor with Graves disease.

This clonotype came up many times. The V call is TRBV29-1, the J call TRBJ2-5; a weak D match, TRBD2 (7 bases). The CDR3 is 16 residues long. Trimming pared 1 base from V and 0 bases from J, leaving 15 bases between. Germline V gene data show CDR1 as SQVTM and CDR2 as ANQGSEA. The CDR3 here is CSVEVIGGEDQETQYF. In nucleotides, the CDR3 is TGCAGCGTTGAAGTAATAGGGGGGGAAGACCAAGAGACCCAGTACTTC.

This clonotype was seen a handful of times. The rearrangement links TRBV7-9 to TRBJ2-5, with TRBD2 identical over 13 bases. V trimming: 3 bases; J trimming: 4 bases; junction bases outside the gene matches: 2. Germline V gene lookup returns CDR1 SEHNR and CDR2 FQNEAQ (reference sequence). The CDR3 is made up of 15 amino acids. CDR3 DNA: TGTGCCAGCAGCTTGACTAGCGGGGGGACAGAGACCCAGTACTTC. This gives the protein CASSLTSGGTETQYF.

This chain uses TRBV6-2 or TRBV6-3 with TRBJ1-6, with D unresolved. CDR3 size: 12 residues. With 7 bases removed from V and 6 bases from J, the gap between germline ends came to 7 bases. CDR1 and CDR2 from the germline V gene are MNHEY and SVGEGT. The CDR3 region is CASNEGNSPLHF. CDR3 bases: TGTGCCAGCAACGAGGGTAATTCACCCCTCCACTTT.

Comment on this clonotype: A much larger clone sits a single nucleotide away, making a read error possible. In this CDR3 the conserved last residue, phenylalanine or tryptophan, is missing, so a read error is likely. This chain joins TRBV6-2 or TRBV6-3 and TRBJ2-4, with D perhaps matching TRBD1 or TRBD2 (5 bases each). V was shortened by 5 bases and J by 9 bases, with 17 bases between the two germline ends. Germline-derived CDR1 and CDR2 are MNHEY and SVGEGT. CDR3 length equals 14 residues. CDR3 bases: TGTGCCAGCAGTCCGTCGTTGGGGGTCCCCATTCAGTACCTC. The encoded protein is CASSPSLGVPIQYL.

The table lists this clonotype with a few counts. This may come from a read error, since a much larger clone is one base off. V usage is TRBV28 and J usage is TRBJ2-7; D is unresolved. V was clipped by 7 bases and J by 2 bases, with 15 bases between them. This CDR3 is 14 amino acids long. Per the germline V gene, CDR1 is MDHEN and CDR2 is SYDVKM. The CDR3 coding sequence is TGTGCCAGCAAACCACCCGGGTCCCCCTACGAGCAGTACTTC. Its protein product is CASKPPGSPYEQYF.

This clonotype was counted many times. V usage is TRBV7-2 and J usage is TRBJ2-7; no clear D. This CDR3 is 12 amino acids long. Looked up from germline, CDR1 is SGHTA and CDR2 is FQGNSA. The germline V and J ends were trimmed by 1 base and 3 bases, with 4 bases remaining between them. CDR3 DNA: TGTGCCAGCAGCTTAGACTACTACGAGCAGTACTTC. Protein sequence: CASSLDYYEQYF.

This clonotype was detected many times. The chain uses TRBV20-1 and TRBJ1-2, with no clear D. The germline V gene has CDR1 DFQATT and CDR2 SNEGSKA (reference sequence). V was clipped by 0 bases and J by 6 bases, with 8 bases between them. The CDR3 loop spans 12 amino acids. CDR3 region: CSARDSANGYTF. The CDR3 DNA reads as TGCAGTGCTAGAGATTCAGCCAATGGCTACACCTTC.

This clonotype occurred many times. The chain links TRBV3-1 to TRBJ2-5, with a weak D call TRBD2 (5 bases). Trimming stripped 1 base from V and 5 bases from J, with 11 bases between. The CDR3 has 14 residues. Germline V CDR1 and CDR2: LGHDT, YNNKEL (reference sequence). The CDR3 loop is CASSQVPASETQYF. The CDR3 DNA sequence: TGTGCCAGCAGCCAAGTACCGGCTAGCGAGACCCAGTACTTC.

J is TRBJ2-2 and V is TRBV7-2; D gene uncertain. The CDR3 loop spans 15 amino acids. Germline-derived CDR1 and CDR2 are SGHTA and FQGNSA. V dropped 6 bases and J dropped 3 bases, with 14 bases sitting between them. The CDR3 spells CASSRDFGDTGELFF. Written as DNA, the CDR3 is TGTGCCAGCAGTCGAGACTTTGGGGACACCGGGGAGCTGTTTTTT.

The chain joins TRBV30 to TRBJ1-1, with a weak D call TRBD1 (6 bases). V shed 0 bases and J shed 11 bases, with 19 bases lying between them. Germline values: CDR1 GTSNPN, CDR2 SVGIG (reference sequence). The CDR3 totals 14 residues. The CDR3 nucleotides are TGTGCCTGGAGTGTACGCGGGACATCTATGGGGGCTTTCTTT. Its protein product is CAWSVRGTSMGAFF.

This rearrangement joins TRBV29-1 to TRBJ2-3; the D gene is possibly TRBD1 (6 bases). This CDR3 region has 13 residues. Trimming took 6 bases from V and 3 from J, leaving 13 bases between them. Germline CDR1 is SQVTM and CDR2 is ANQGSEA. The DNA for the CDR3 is TGCAGCGTAGACGTACAGGGAACAGATACGCAGTATTTT. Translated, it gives CSVDVQGTDTQYF.

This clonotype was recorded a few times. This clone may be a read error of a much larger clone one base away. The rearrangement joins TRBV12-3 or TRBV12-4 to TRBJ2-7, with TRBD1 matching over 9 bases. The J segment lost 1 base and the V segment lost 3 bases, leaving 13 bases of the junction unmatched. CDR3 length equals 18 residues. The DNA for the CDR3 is TGTGCCAGCAGTTTTCTGGGACAGGGCCAGGTCCTTTCCTACGAGCAGTACTTC. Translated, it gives CASSFLGQGQVLSYEQYF.